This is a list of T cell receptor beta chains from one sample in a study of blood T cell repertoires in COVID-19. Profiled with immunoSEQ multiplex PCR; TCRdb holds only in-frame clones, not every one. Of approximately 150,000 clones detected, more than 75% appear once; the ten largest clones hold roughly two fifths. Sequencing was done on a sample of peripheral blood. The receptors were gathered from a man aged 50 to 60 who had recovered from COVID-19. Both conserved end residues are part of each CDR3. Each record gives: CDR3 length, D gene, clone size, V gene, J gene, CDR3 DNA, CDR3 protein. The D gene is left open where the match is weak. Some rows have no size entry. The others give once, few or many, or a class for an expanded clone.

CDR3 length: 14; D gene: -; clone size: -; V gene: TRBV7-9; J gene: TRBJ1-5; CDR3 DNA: TGTGCCAGCAGCTTAGGGGGACAAGATCAGCCCCAGCATTTT; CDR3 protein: CASSLGGQDQPQHF
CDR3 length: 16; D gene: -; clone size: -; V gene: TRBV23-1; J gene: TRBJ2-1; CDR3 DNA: TGCGCCAGCAGTCACGCGCCTAGACCCTTTTACAATGAGCAGTTCTTC; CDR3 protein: CASSHAPRPFYNEQFF
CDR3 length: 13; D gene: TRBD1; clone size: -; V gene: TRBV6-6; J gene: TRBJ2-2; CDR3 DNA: TGTGCCAGCCCGGGACAGCGAACCGGGGAGCTGTTTTTT; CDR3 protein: CASPGQRTGELFF
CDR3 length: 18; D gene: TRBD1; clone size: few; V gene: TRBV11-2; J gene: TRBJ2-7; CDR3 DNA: TGTGCCAGCAGCCCCACTAGACGGAACAGGGGGGAGACCTACGAGCAGTACTTC; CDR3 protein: CASSPTRRNRGETYEQYF
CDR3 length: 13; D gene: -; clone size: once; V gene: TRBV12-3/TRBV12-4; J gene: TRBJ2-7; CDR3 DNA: TGTGCCAGCAGGCAGGGTAGCAGGGACGAGCAGTACTTC; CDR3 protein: CASRQGSRDEQYF
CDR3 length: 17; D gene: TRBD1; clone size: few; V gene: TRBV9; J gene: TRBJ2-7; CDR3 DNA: TGTGCCAGCAGAATAGTCGTCACAGGGGGCGAGTTCTACGAGCAGTACTTC; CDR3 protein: CASRIVVTGGEFYEQYF
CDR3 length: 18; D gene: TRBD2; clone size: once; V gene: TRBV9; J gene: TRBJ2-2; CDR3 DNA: TGTGCCAGCAGCGTCCGGCCTAGCGGGGGGGTATTCACCGGGGAGCTGTTTTTT; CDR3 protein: CASSVRPSGGVFTGELFF
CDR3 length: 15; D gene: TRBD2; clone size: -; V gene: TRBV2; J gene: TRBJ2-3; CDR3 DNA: TGTGCCAGCCTAGCGGACCAAACCCGCACAGATACGCAGTATTTT; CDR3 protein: CASLADQTRTDTQYF
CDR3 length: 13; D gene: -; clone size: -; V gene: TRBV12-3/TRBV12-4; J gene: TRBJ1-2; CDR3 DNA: TGTGCCAGTCACAGGGAGTATAACTATGGCTACACCTTC; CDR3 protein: CASHREYNYGYTF
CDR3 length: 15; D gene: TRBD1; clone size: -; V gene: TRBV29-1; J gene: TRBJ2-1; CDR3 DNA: TGCAGCGTTGGCCCGGACAGGAGCTCCTACAATGAGCAGTTCTTC; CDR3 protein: CSVGPDRSSYNEQFF
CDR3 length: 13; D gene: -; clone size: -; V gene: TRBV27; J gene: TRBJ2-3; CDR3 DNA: TGTGCCAGCAGTTGGGCGCAGACAGATACGCAGTATTTT; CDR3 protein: CASSWAQTDTQYF
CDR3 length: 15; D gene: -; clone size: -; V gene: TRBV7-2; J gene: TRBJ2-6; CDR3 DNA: TGTGCCAGCAGCTTTAGGGTCTCTGGGGCCAACGTCCCGACTTTC; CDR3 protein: CASSFRVSGANVPTF
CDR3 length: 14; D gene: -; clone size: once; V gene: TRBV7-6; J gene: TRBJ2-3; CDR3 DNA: TGTGCCAGCAGCCCGACTCCCTGGAGGGATACGCAGTATTTT; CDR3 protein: CASSPTPWRDTQYF
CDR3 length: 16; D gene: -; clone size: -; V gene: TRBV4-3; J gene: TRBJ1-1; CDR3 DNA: TGCGCCAGCAGCCAAGTTGGGGTGGTAGGGTCGGGGGAAGCTTTCTTT; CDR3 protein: CASSQVGVVGSGEAFF